The clone carrying this TCR beta chain was seen a handful of times. Antigen unknown. 13 Jbeta primers and 60 Vbeta primers were used for the PCR. Assay: immunoSEQ multiplex PCR; the TCRdb copy retains only in-frame clones and omits some. This sample has approximately 220,000 clones; about 80% occur once, and the top ten carry 0.6% to 0.7%. This sample stems from a study of cytomegalovirus exposure and HLA in healthy donors. General study results and limits: In a later analysis, CMV-associated beta chains were mostly HLA-associated, it appeared. TCR beta V- and J-gene trimming was later associated with a missense DCLRE1C variant.

Input material: PBMCs. The receptor was derived from a man aged 18 to 29 in good health and CMV-seronegative.

The CDR3 region is CAISPTSGKNNEQFF. CDR3 DNA sequence: TGTGCCATCAGTCCAACTAGCGGGAAGAACAATGAGCAGTTCTTC. The chain combines TRBV10-3 with TRBJ2-1; 10 bases fit TRBD2. Germline CDR1 ENHRY, CDR2 SYGVKD. This CDR3 spans 15 amino acids. V lost 5 bases, J lost 5 bases, and 6 bases stayed unmatched.